This T cell receptor (beta chain) was captured by sequencing in a study of human T cells and chemical hapten exposure. Noted time point: patch test 1, 2 weeks after DPC sensitization. Treatment of the sample: therapeutic diphenylcyclopropenone sensitization with weekly scalp DPC. One entry per CDR3 protein results from TCRdb running MiXCR on the RACE reads. Of approximately 400,000 distinct CDR3 sequences listed, more than 4.5% are singletons. The CDR3 loop spans 16 amino acids. The germline V gene encodes CDR1 SGHVT and CDR2 SQSDAQ. With V trimmed by 5 bases and J by 0 bases, 5 bases remained unmatched.

This chain links TRBV7-4 with TRBJ2-3; 10 nucleotides agree with TRBD2. The sequences come from whole blood, collected in connection with sensitization to the hapten diphenylcyclopropenone (DPC). This receptor was identified in a woman between 50 and 59 years old with alopecia areata. Some clones in this sample may be carry-over from other donors' samples. The CDR3 region has the DNA TGTGCCAGCAGCCACAAGCGGGGGGGAAGCACAGATACGCAGTATTTT. Its protein is CASSHKRGGSTDTQYF.